The rows below give T cell receptor beta chains drawn from one sample of a study of T cell repertoires in cytomegalovirus infection. Their cognate antigens are unknown. TCRdb reprocessed the reads with MiXCR, giving one entry per CDR3 protein. In the table there are about 830,000 distinct CDR3 sequences, approximately 32% of which are singletons. This specimen consisted of cultured CD8+ T cells from PBMCs, obtained from culture after CMV antigen stimulation. The receptors originated from a human donor in good health (CMV status not recorded). Some clones in this sample may be carry-over from other donors' samples. Each CDR3 is given without its conserved first and last residue.

v_gene	j_gene	CDR3aa
TRBV29-1	TRBJ2-6	SVRVAGANVLT
TRBV6-6	TRBJ2-7	ASSYFREDEQY
TRBV7-8	TRBJ2-1	ASSLAEGGLAYNEQF
TRBV20-1	TRBJ1-1	SAKDRGYTEAF
TRBV7-2	TRBJ2-3	ASSFWGQGALDTQY
TRBV7-2	TRBJ2-1	ASSLAPGTGNEQF
TRBV4-3	TRBJ1-1	ASSQETGATEAF
TRBV20-1	TRBJ1-1	SAIIRGEAF
TRBV6-5	TRBJ2-1	ASSPTLTAYNEQF
TRBV25-1	TRBJ1-1	ASSEYRNTEAF
TRBV7-2	TRBJ1-1	ASSLGGQGARSDTEAF
TRBV13	TRBJ1-4	ASSSGGAGKKLF
TRBV7-9	TRBJ2-7	ASSLAGQPYEQY
TRBV24-1	TRBJ1-5	ATSDLRLRGNQPQH
TRBV15	TRBJ1-1	VTIGRQGNTEAF
TRBV9	TRBJ2-5	ASSSPGLAGGPGETQY
TRBV7-9	TRBJ2-3	ASSVARAASSTDTQY